This TCR beta chain was recorded in a study of blood T cell repertoires in COVID-19. The CDR3 loop spans 17 amino acids. Germline V CDR1 and CDR2: SGHVS, FQNEAQ. V lost 2 bases and J 0 bases, leaving 14 bases between the germline ends. Per the study methods: Estimated nucleated cell counts came from reference gene primer amplification. Assay used: immunoSEQ multiplex PCR; TCRdb lists only in-frame clones, some missing. The V and J calls and the clone size are those of that table, but D and trimming were determined from the DNA. The sample comprises a few hundred thousand clones, roughly 81% of which are singletons, and 5% to 7.5% rests with the top ten. In this sample, this clone turned up once.

The chain has TRBV7-8 and TRBJ1-5; no firm D call. What was sequenced was PBMCs or T cells enriched from blood (not recorded which). The origin of this receptor is a woman between 45 and 60 years old who had been exposed to COVID-19. The DNA for the CDR3 is TGTGCCAGCAGCTTAAGCAGCAGGAGGGATAGCAATCAGCCCCAGCATTTT. It yields the protein CASSLSSRRDSNQPQHF.